This T cell receptor beta chain was documented in a study of Tregs in tolerant kidney transplant recipients. The wider study: An approximately three-day belatacept mixed lymphocyte reaction, sometimes plus 5-day graft donor restimulation, preceded CD4+CD25+CD127- sorting. Antibodies separated recipient from donor cells.

Some clones are missing from TCRdb's copy, which holds only in-frame ones; the method was immunoSEQ multiplex PCR. The top ten hold 7.1% of the sample, which has approximately 2,500 clones, approximately 46% seen once. A note on this clone: Its cognate antigen is unknown.

Germline CDR1 reads SGHDT; CDR2 reads YYEEEE. The CDR3 runs 15 residues. Germline trimming cut 5 bases from V and 3 bases from J; bases unmatched to any gene: 9. General study results and limits: Tregs expanded with activated donor B cells seemed most donor-specific. Biological reproducibility was not directly addressed in this study.

The source is a human donor in good health. The V call is TRBV5-6, the J call TRBJ2-7; 9 bases map to TRBD1. Sequenced input: Tregs from blood cultured with allogeneic cells. CDR3 DNA: TGTGCCAGCAGTCACATCGGACAGGGGAGCTACGAGCAGTACTTC. Translated, it gives CASSHIGQGSYEQYF.